This T cell receptor (beta chain) was identified in a study of blood T cell repertoires in COVID-19. In the study overall: PBMCs, B-cell-depleted T cells, or T cells were the source of the cDNA or gDNA that made up the material.

Using immunoSEQ multiplex PCR, the repertoire was profiled, and TCRdb retains in-frame clones only, with some absent. Seen here are almost 400,000 clones, 70% to 90% observed once, and the top ten hold more than 0.85%. This CDR3 has 14 amino acids. Germline lookup yields CDR1 SGHDT and CDR2 YYEEEE. V shed 1 base and J shed 5 bases, with 12 bases lying between them. Cohorts were assigned according to the clinical history that participants reported. The chain uses TRBV5-6 and TRBJ1-1, with D uncertain. The sequencing input was PBMCs or T cells enriched from blood (not recorded which). This clonotype was sampled from a woman in her 30s with acute COVID-19. In DNA, the CDR3 is TGTGCCAGCAGCTTGTATCAAGCGGGGACTGAAGCTTTCTTT. It is translated as CASSLYQAGTEAFF.